This entry describes one TCR beta chain. V was trimmed by 4 bases and J by 3 bases, leaving 16 bases between them. This CDR3 is built from 16 residues. Germline V gene lookup returns CDR1 SGHTA and CDR2 FQGTGA. TCRdb's table, derived via immunoSEQ multiplex PCR, lists solely in-frame clones and lacks some. The data contain some 450,000 clones, less than 95% of them singletons. This specimen comes from a study of Ad26.COV2.S vaccination and SARS-CoV-2 variants. Specified treatment: over 15 received Ad26.COV2.S at low or high dose, single or two shots; about 5 received placebo; per-sample allocation not given. Specimens were obtained on day 63 following the first vaccine or placebo injection.

The specimen comprised peripheral blood, sampled in a trial of Ad26.COV2.S vaccine versus placebo. This clonotype was sampled from a person between 18 and 65 years old who received the Ad26.COV2.S COVID-19 vaccine or a placebo. The V and J genes are TRBV7-3 and TRBJ1-3; TRBD1 is a possible D gene (6 bases). CDR3 coding DNA: TGTGCCAGCAGCTCTAACGGGGGGGCGATTGGAAACACCATATATTTT. Its protein product is CASSSNGGAIGNTIYF.